The sequence of this TCR beta chain was determined in a study of blood T cell repertoires in COVID-19. Study-wide context: Donors in the United States, Italy and Spain gave samples during acute or convalescent COVID-19. Sources were T cells, B-cell-depleted T cells, or PBMCs; the material itself was cDNA or gDNA.

How the authors handled the data: Cell counts per sample came from amplifying reference gene primers. Assay: immunoSEQ multiplex PCR; the TCRdb copy retains only in-frame clones and omits some. V, J and clone size were drawn from that table, and D and trimming were deduced from the DNA. The data show approximately 99,000 clones, 88% seen once. Those enrolled in Seattle joined during active infection and were followed longitudinally afterward. The CDR3 runs 16 residues. CDR1 is SGHVS and CDR2 is FNYEAQ in the germline V gene. Trimming shortened V by 1 base and J by 9 bases, and 20 bases separated the two germline ends.

This chain uses TRBV7-6 with TRBJ2-3, with D tentatively TRBD2 (6 bases). Sequencing was performed on peripheral blood. The receptor was derived from a man aged 45-65 years with COVID-19, enrolled during active disease. The CDR3 DNA is TGTGCCAGCAGCTTAGTCAGCGGGTTACTAGACGGCACGCAGTATTTT. This codes for CASSLVSGLLDGTQYF.